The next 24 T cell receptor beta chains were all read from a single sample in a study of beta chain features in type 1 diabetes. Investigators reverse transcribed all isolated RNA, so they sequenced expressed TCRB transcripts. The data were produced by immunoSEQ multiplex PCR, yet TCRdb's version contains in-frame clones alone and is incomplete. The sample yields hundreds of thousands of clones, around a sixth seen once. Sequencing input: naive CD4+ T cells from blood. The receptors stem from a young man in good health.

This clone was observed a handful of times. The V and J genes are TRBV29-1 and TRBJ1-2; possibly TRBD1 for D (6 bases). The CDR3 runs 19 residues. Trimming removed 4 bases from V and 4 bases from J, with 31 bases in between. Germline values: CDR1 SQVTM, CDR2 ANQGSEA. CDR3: CSVGGAAKSFRAVGYGYTF. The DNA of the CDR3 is TGCAGCGTTGGGGGGGCGGCGAAGAGCTTCAGGGCGGTTGGCTATGGCTACACCTTC.

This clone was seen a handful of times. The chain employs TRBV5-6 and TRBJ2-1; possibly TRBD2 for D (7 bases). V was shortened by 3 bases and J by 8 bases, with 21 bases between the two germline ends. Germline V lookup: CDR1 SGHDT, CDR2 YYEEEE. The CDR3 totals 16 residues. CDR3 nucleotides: TGTGCCAGCAGCTCGGGGGGCACAGGGACGGGAGATGAGCAGTTCTTC. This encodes CASSSGGTGTGDEQFF.

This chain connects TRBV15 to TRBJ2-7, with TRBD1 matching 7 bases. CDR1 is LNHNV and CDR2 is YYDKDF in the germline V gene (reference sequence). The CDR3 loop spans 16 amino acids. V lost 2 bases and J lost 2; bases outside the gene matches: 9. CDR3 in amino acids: CATSRNQDRRTYEQYF. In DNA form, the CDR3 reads TGTGCCACCAGCAGAAACCAGGACAGGAGAACCTACGAGCAGTACTTC.

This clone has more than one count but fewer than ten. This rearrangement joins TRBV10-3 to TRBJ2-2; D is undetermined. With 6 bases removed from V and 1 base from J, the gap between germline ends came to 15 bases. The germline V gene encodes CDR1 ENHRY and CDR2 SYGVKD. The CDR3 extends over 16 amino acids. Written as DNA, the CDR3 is TGTGCCATCAGCGCTAATTATGGGCGGAACACCGGGGAGCTGTTTTTT. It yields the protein CAISANYGRNTGELFF.

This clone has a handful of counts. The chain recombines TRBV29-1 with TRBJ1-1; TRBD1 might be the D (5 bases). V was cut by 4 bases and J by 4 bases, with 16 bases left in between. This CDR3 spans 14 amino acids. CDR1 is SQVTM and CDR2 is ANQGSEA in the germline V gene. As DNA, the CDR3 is TGCAGCGTTGGTAAGACATCGGGGGGCACTGAAGCTTTCTTT. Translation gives CSVGKTSGGTEAFF.

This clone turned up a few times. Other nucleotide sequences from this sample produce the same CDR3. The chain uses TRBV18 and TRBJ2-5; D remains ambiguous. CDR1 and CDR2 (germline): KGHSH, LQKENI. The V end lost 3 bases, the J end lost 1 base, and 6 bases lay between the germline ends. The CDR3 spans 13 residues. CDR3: CASSPLLQETQYF. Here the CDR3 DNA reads TGTGCCAGCTCACCCCTACTCCAAGAGACCCAGTACTTC.

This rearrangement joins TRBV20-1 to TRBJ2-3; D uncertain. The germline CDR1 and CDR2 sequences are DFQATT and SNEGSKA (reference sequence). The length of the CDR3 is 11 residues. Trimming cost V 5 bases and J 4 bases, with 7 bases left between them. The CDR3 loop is CSAFRSDTQYF. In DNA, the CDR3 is TGCAGTGCTTTTAGGTCAGATACGCAGTATTTT.

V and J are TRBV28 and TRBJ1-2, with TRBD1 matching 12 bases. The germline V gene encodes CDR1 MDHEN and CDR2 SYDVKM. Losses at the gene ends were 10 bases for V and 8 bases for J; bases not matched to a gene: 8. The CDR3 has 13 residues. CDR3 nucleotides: TGTGCCACCCGGGACAGGGGGCGCATAGGCTACACCTTC. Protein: CATRDRGRIGYTF.

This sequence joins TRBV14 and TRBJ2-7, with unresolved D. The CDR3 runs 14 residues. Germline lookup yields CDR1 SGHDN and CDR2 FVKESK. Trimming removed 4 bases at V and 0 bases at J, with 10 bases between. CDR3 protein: CASSPDRRSYEQYF. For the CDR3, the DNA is TGTGCCAGCAGCCCGGACCGGCGCTCCTACGAGCAGTACTTC.

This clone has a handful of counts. The CDR3 protein is CASSLEAGHTDTQYF. CDR3 DNA sequence: TGTGCCAGCAGCTTAGAAGCAGGGCACACAGATACGCAGTATTTT. This chain links TRBV7-9 with TRBJ2-3, with D perhaps matching TRBD1 (5 bases). The germline V gene has CDR1 SEHNR and CDR2 FQNEAQ (reference sequence). V shed 1 base and J shed 2 bases, with 10 bases lying between them. This CDR3 contains 15 residues. Full variable domain (rest looked up from reference TRBV7-9 and TRBJ2-3): DTGVSQNPRHKITKRGQNVTFRCDPISEHNRLYWYRQTLGQGPEFLTYFQNEAQLEKSRLLSDRFSAERPKGSFSTLEIQRTEQGDSAMYLCASSLEAGHTDTQYFGPGTRLTVL.

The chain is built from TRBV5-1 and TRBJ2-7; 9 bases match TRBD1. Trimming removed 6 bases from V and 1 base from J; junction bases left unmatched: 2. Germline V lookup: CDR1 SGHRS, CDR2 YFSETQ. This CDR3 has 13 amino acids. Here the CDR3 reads CASKQGASYEQYF. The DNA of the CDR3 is TGCGCCAGCAAACAGGGGGCGTCCTACGAGCAGTACTTC.

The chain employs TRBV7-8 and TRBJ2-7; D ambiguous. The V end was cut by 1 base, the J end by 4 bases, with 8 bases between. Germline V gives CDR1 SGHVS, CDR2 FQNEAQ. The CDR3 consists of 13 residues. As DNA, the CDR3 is TGTGCCAGCAGCTTAGTGTCTAATTACGAGCAGTACTTC. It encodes CASSLVSNYEQYF.

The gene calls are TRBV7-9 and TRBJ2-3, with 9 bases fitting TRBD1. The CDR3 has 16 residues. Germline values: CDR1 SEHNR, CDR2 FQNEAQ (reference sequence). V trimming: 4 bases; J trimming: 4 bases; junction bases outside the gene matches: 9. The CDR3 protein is CASSYYGTGYSDTQYF. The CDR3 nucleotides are TGTGCCAGCAGCTATTACGGGACAGGGTATTCAGATACGCAGTATTTT.

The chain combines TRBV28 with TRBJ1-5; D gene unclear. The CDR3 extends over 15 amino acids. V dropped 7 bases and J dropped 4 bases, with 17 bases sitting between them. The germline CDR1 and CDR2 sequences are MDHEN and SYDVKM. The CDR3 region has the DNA TGTGCCAGCATACGGTTAGGTGGAGGAAATCAGCCCCAGCATTTT. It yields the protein CASIRLGGGNQPQHF.

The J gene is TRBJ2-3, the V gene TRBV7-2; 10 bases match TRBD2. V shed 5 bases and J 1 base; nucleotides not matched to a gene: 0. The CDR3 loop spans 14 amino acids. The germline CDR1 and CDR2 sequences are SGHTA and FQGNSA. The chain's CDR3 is CASSGLAGTDTQYF. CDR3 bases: TGTGCCAGCAGCGGACTAGCGGGCACAGATACGCAGTATTTT.

CDR3 in DNA: TGCGCCAGCAGCCAGGACCCGGAAATATGGGAGACCCAGTACTTC. Encoded protein: CASSQDPEIWETQYF. The chain is built from TRBV4-3 and TRBJ2-5; no reliable D call. CDR3 length: 15 residues. The V end lost 3 bases, the J end lost 5 bases, and 16 bases lay between the germline ends. The germline V gene has CDR1 LGHNA and CDR2 YSLEER.

This CDR3 is CAWNWTGYFHGYTF. In DNA form, the CDR3 reads TGTGCCTGGAATTGGACAGGTTATTTCCATGGCTACACCTTC. The genes are TRBV30 and TRBJ1-2; 7 positions agree with TRBD1. Germline lookup yields CDR1 GTSNPN and CDR2 SVGIG (reference sequence). With 4 bases clipped from V and 6 bases from J, the junction kept 11 bases outside the gene matches. The CDR3 contains 14 residues. The variable domain in full, with the rest retrieved from reference TRBV30 and TRBJ1-2, is SQTIHQWPATLVQPVGSPLSLECTVEGTSNPNLYWYRQAAGRGLQLLFYSVGIGQISSEVPQNLSASRPQDRQFILSSKKLLLSDSGFYLCAWNWTGYFHGYTFGSGTRLTVV.

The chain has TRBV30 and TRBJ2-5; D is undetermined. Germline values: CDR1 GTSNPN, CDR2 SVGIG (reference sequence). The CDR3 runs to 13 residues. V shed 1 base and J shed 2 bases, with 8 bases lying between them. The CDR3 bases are TGTGCCTGGAGTGCAGTCTCGCAAGAGACCCAGTACTTC. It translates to CAWSAVSQETQYF.

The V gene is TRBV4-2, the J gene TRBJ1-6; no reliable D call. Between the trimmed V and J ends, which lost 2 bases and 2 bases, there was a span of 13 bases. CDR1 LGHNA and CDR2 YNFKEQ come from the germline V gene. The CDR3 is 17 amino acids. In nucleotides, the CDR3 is TGTGCCAGCAGCCAATCTGCAGCTCACACCTATAATTCACCCCTCCACTTT. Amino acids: CASSQSAAHTYNSPLHF.

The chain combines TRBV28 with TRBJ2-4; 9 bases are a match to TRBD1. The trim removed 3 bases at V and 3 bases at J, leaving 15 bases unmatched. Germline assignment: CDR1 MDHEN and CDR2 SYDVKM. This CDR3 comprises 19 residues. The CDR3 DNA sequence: TGTGCCAGCAGTTTCCCCTCGTCCACAGGGGGCGCGGGCAAAAACATTCAGTACTTC. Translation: CASSFPSSTGGAGKNIQYF.

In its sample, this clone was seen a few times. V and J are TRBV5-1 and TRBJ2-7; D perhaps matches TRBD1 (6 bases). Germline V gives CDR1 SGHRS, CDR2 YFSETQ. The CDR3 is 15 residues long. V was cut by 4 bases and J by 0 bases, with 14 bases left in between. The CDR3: CASSQQGSSSYEQYF. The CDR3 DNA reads TGCGCCAGCAGCCAACAGGGATCCAGCTCCTACGAGCAGTACTTC.

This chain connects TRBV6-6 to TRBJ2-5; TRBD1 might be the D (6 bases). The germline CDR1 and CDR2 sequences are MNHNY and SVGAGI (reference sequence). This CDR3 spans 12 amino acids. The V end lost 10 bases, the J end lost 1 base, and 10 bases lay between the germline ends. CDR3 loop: CAIRGSQETQYF. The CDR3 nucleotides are TGTGCCATCAGGGGCAGCCAAGAGACCCAGTACTTC.

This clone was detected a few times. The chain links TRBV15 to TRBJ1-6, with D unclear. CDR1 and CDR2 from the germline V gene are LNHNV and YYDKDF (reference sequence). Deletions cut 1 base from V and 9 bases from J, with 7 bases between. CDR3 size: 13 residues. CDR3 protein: CATSRVYGSPLHF. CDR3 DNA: TGTGCCACCAGCAGAGTGTACGGTTCACCCCTCCACTTT. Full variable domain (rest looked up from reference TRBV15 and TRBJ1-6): DAMVIQNPRYQVTQFGKPVTLSCSQTLNHNVMYWYQQKSSQAPKLLFHYYDKDFNNEADTPDNFQSRRPNTSFCFLDIRSPGLGDTAMYLCATSRVYGSPLHFGNGTRLTVT.

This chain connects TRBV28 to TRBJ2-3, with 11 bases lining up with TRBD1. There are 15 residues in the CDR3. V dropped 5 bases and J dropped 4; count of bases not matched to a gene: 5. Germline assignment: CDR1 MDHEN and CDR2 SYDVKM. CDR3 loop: CASSLSDRGPDTQYF. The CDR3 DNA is TGTGCCAGCAGTCTTTCGGACAGGGGGCCAGATACGCAGTATTTT.